A selection of T cell receptor beta chains follows, all from one sample in a study of T cell responses to AZD1222 COVID-19 vaccine. Sequencing was performed with immunoSEQ multiplex PCR; in TCRdb, only in-frame clones are kept and a portion is missing. The sample has around 160,000 clones, roughly nine tenths seen once. Here the sequenced sample was peripheral blood, taken 28 days after the second AZD1222 dose. The receptors derive from an adult who received the AZD1222 COVID-19 vaccine. The conserved cysteine and the conserved F or W are not part of the CDR3 here.

>TRBJ1-1|TRBV7-9
ASSLAIGETEAF
>TRBJ1-4|TRBV30
AWSGAETNEKLF
>TRBJ2-7|TRBV2
ASSDTQTDSYEQY
>TRBJ1-1|TRBV19
ASSISYMNTEAF
>TRBJ2-4|TRBV15
ATSRSVAELAKNIQY
>TRBJ1-1|TRBV5-1
ASSQETANTEAF
>TRBJ1-4|TRBV18
ASSPRQVNEKLF
>TRBJ1-1|TRBV5-1
ASGESGDTEAF
>TRBJ2-3|TRBV11-2
ASSESYSTDTQY
>TRBJ1-1|TRBV7-9
ASSPNRGSTEAF
>TRBJ1-3|TRBV3-1/TRBV3-2
ASSQQGWTGNTIY
>TRBJ1-4|TRBV20-1
SANQREKLF
>TRBJ2-2|TRBV18
ASSPRMEGRTGELF
>TRBJ2-7|TRBV14
ASSQAGTVPYEQY
>TRBJ1-1|TRBV15
ATSRGANTEAF
>TRBJ2-3|TRBV5-1
ASSPDLSPTDTQY
>TRBJ2-3|TRBV10-3
AISESKADTQY
>TRBJ1-1|TRBV2
ASSGRTGGRNTEAF
>TRBJ2-1|TRBV5-6
ASSLGDYTNEQF
>TRBJ2-1|TRBV20-1
SASRDRNNEQF
>TRBJ1-6|TRBV9
ASSVEGGNSPLH
>TRBJ2-1|TRBV5-1
ASSPSSSYNEQF
>TRBJ1-6|TRBV3-1/TRBV3-2
ASSPRGAGNSPLH
>TRBJ1-1|TRBV28
ASSFRRGGRSTEAF
>TRBJ1-6|TRBV11-2
ASSLINSPLH
>TRBJ2-5|TRBV5-4
ASSFPGLAAQETQY
>TRBJ2-7|TRBV12-3/TRBV12-4
ASSQQGREQY
>TRBJ1-2|TRBV6-5
ASRSRQGRYGYT
>TRBJ2-1|TRBV10-1
ASSEAQGPNEQF
>TRBJ2-5|TRBV3-1/TRBV3-2
ASSRLAPKGETQY
>TRBJ1-1|TRBV27
ASSLGGQGLNTEAF
>TRBJ1-2|TRBV5-1
ASSPAAHYGYT
>TRBJ2-2|TRBV7-9
ASSFTGELF